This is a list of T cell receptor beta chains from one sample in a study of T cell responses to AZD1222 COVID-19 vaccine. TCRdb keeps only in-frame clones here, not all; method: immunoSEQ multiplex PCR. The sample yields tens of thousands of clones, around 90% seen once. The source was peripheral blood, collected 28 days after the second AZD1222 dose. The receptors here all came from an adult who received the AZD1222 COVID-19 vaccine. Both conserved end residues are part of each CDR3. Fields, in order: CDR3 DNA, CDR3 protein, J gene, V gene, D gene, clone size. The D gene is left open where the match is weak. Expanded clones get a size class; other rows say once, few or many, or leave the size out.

CDR3nt: TGTGCCAGCATTGGGCCCCTGAACCGGGGGTTGTTTTTT
CDR3aa: CASIGPLNRGLFF
j_gene: TRBJ2-2
v_gene: TRBV2
d_gene: NA
abundance: NA

CDR3nt: TGTGCCAGCAGCTTGGGGGGCTTGAACACTGAAGCTTTCTTT
CDR3aa: CASSLGGLNTEAFF
j_gene: TRBJ1-1
v_gene: TRBV5-4
d_gene: NA
abundance: NA

CDR3nt: TGTGCCACCAGCAGAGTCGGGACAGGGGGCTTCGAGCAGTACTTC
CDR3aa: CATSRVGTGGFEQYF
j_gene: TRBJ2-7
v_gene: TRBV15
d_gene: TRBD1
abundance: once

CDR3nt: TGCAGTGCTAGTCCTTTTAGTTTAGCTAACTATGGCTACACCTTC
CDR3aa: CSASPFSLANYGYTF
j_gene: TRBJ1-2
v_gene: TRBV20-1
d_gene: NA
abundance: NA

CDR3nt: TGCAGTGCTAGTTACAGGGGAATTGTCAATCAGCCCCAGCATTTT
CDR3aa: CSASYRGIVNQPQHF
j_gene: TRBJ1-5
v_gene: TRBV20-1
d_gene: TRBD1
abundance: NA

CDR3nt: TGTGCCAGCGGGGGACAGGGCCGTGAAGCTTTCTTT
CDR3aa: CASGGQGREAFF
j_gene: TRBJ1-1
v_gene: TRBV7-3
d_gene: TRBD1
abundance: once

CDR3nt: TGTGCCAGCAGCCCCCGCGCCCGGGGGGGTGTTGGAAACACCATATATTTT
CDR3aa: CASSPRARGGVGNTIYF
j_gene: TRBJ1-3
v_gene: TRBV9
d_gene: NA
abundance: NA

CDR3nt: TGCGCCAGCAGCTTGGAAAGCAATCAGCCCCAGCATTTT
CDR3aa: CASSLESNQPQHF
j_gene: TRBJ1-5
v_gene: TRBV5-1
d_gene: NA
abundance: NA

CDR3nt: TGTGCCTGGGGGACCGGGAGTGGCACAGATACGCAGTATTTT
CDR3aa: CAWGTGSGTDTQYF
j_gene: TRBJ2-3
v_gene: TRBV30
d_gene: NA
abundance: NA

CDR3nt: TGTGCCAGCAGCCCCTTAGGCGAACCGGGGACTGAAGCTTTCTTT
CDR3aa: CASSPLGEPGTEAFF
j_gene: TRBJ1-1
v_gene: TRBV7-2
d_gene: NA
abundance: NA

CDR3nt: TGTGCCAGCAGCTTGGCCTTGGGGCAGGGGCTTGGAAACACCATATATTTT
CDR3aa: CASSLALGQGLGNTIYF
j_gene: TRBJ1-3
v_gene: TRBV5-4
d_gene: NA
abundance: NA

CDR3nt: TGTGCCAGCAGCGCTCCCGGACAGGGAAGGTCGGAGACCCAGTACTTC
CDR3aa: CASSAPGQGRSETQYF
j_gene: TRBJ2-5
v_gene: TRBV9
d_gene: TRBD1
abundance: NA

CDR3nt: TGTGCCAGCAGGCCCGGGACAGAGTCGTTGGGCTACACCTTC
CDR3aa: CASRPGTESLGYTF
j_gene: TRBJ1-2
v_gene: TRBV6-7
d_gene: TRBD1
abundance: NA

CDR3nt: TGCGCCAGCAGCCAGGCCGGGACTAGCGGGGGGCTCACAGATACGCAGTATTTT
CDR3aa: CASSQAGTSGGLTDTQYF
j_gene: TRBJ2-3
v_gene: TRBV4-1
d_gene: TRBD2
abundance: few

CDR3nt: TGTGCCACCAGCAGAGATCGAAATGAAAAACTGTTTTTT
CDR3aa: CATSRDRNEKLFF
j_gene: TRBJ1-4
v_gene: TRBV15
d_gene: NA
abundance: NA

CDR3nt: TGTGCCGAGGGCCCCAGAGTTAACTATGGCTACACCTTC
CDR3aa: CAEGPRVNYGYTF
j_gene: TRBJ1-2
v_gene: TRBV28
d_gene: NA
abundance: once

CDR3nt: TGTGCCAGCAGCCGGCGACATAGCAATTCACCCCTCCACTTT
CDR3aa: CASSRRHSNSPLHF
j_gene: TRBJ1-6
v_gene: TRBV5-6
d_gene: NA
abundance: NA

CDR3nt: TGTGCCAGCAGCCAAGCGAGCGGGGGGGCTAGCGGGGAGCTGTTTTTT
CDR3aa: CASSQASGGASGELFF
j_gene: TRBJ2-2
v_gene: TRBV3-1/TRBV3-2
d_gene: TRBD2
abundance: NA

CDR3nt: TGTGCCATTCGTGGGGGGGAACACAACACCGGGGAGCTGTTTTTT
CDR3aa: CAIRGGEHNTGELFF
j_gene: TRBJ2-2
v_gene: TRBV10-3
d_gene: TRBD2
abundance: NA

CDR3nt: TGTGCCAGTAGTATAGATATCGGGGCCTACGAGCAGTACTTC
CDR3aa: CASSIDIGAYEQYF
j_gene: TRBJ2-7
v_gene: TRBV19
d_gene: NA
abundance: NA

CDR3nt: TGTGCCTCAGCGGGGGGCCTCTATGGCTACACCTTC
CDR3aa: CASAGGLYGYTF
j_gene: TRBJ1-2
v_gene: TRBV28
d_gene: NA
abundance: NA

CDR3nt: TGTGCCAGCAGCTTGTCCGGGGGTACCTATAATTCACCCCTCCACTTT
CDR3aa: CASSLSGGTYNSPLHF
j_gene: TRBJ1-6
v_gene: TRBV5-4
d_gene: NA
abundance: NA

CDR3nt: TGTGCCAGCAGAGCCGGGACGGAGACCTACGAGCAGTACTTC
CDR3aa: CASRAGTETYEQYF
j_gene: TRBJ2-7
v_gene: TRBV2
d_gene: NA
abundance: NA

CDR3nt: TGTGCCATCAGTGCTACGGGGCCTAATTCACCCCTCCACTTT
CDR3aa: CAISATGPNSPLHF
j_gene: TRBJ1-6
v_gene: TRBV10-3
d_gene: NA
abundance: NA

CDR3nt: TGTGCCAGCAGCTTTACAGGGAAAGGGAACACTGAAGCTTTCTTT
CDR3aa: CASSFTGKGNTEAFF
j_gene: TRBJ1-1
v_gene: TRBV7-9
d_gene: NA
abundance: NA

CDR3nt: TGCGCCAGCAGCTTCCACTACGAGCAGTACTTC
CDR3aa: CASSFHYEQYF
j_gene: TRBJ2-7
v_gene: TRBV5-1
d_gene: NA
abundance: NA

CDR3nt: TGTGCCAGCAGCGACCCCCAGGGCTCCGTCAACTCTGGAAACACCATATATTTT
CDR3aa: CASSDPQGSVNSGNTIYF
j_gene: TRBJ1-3
v_gene: TRBV9
d_gene: NA
abundance: NA

CDR3nt: TGTGCCAGCAGCCGCCCTCCCCGGCCCCAGCATTTT
CDR3aa: CASSRPPRPQHF
j_gene: TRBJ1-5
v_gene: TRBV6-5
d_gene: NA
abundance: NA

CDR3nt: TGCGCCAGCAGCTCGGGCAGCGGGACAATACCCAGCACAGATACGCAGTATTTT
CDR3aa: CASSSGSGTIPSTDTQYF
j_gene: TRBJ2-3
v_gene: TRBV5-1
d_gene: NA
abundance: NA

CDR3nt: TGTGCCAGCAGCTACGAAGGACTAGTAATCCATGAGCAGTTCTTC
CDR3aa: CASSYEGLVIHEQFF
j_gene: TRBJ2-1
v_gene: TRBV6-5
d_gene: TRBD2
abundance: NA

CDR3nt: TGTGCCAGCAGTGAAAGGGGGACAGGGGACAACTATGGCTACACCTTC
CDR3aa: CASSERGTGDNYGYTF
j_gene: TRBJ1-2
v_gene: TRBV2
d_gene: TRBD1
abundance: NA

CDR3nt: TGTGCCAGCAGCCCCCGTAGGAGTCAGGACGAGCAGTACTTC
CDR3aa: CASSPRRSQDEQYF
j_gene: TRBJ2-7
v_gene: TRBV7-9
d_gene: NA
abundance: NA

CDR3nt: TGTGCTAGTGGTGTGGATGCCGGCAATCAGCCCCAGCATTTT
CDR3aa: CASGVDAGNQPQHF
j_gene: TRBJ1-5
v_gene: TRBV12-5
d_gene: NA
abundance: once

CDR3nt: TGTGCCAGCAGCTTAGCCGGCGGGGGGGCTCTGGAGACCCAGTACTTC
CDR3aa: CASSLAGGGALETQYF
j_gene: TRBJ2-5
v_gene: TRBV7-2
d_gene: TRBD2
abundance: few

CDR3nt: TGTGCCAGCAGTTACGGGGGGGCTATCGACACTGAAGCTTTCTTT
CDR3aa: CASSYGGAIDTEAFF
j_gene: TRBJ1-1
v_gene: TRBV6-5
d_gene: NA
abundance: NA

CDR3nt: TGTGCCAGCTCACCTAGTGCCGGTGCAACTAATGAAAAACTGTTTTTT
CDR3aa: CASSPSAGATNEKLFF
j_gene: TRBJ1-4
v_gene: TRBV18
d_gene: NA
abundance: NA

CDR3nt: TGTGCCAGCAGCCGAAGGGGACAGGGGCGTGAAAAACTGTTTTTT
CDR3aa: CASSRRGQGREKLFF
j_gene: TRBJ1-4
v_gene: TRBV5-4
d_gene: TRBD1
abundance: NA

CDR3nt: TGTGCCAGCAGTCCCCGGGACAGGTCCTACAATGAGCAGTTCTTC
CDR3aa: CASSPRDRSYNEQFF
j_gene: TRBJ2-1
v_gene: TRBV6-6
d_gene: TRBD1
abundance: NA

CDR3nt: TGTGCCACTGGACTAAACACTGAAGCTTTCTTT
CDR3aa: CATGLNTEAFF
j_gene: TRBJ1-1
v_gene: TRBV7-9
d_gene: NA
abundance: NA

CDR3nt: TGCGCCAGCAGCCAAGGGGACAGGGGCTATGGCTACACCTTC
CDR3aa: CASSQGDRGYGYTF
j_gene: TRBJ1-2
v_gene: TRBV4-3
d_gene: TRBD1
abundance: NA

CDR3nt: TGTGCCAGCCAGGGACAGGGCTACGAGCAGTACTTC
CDR3aa: CASQGQGYEQYF
j_gene: TRBJ2-7
v_gene: TRBV28
d_gene: TRBD1
abundance: NA

CDR3nt: TGTGCCTGGAGTGTAAGATCCGGGGGCTCCTATAATTCACCCCTCCACTTT
CDR3aa: CAWSVRSGGSYNSPLHF
j_gene: TRBJ1-6
v_gene: TRBV30
d_gene: NA
abundance: few

CDR3nt: TGTGCCAGCAGCCTAGGACAGGGGGAGGAAAAACTGTTTTTT
CDR3aa: CASSLGQGEEKLFF
j_gene: TRBJ1-4
v_gene: TRBV7-6
d_gene: TRBD1
abundance: NA

CDR3nt: TGTGCCAGCAGCCGGGACTCTCAAGGGGAGCAGTTCTTC
CDR3aa: CASSRDSQGEQFF
j_gene: TRBJ2-1
v_gene: TRBV12-3/TRBV12-4
d_gene: NA
abundance: NA

CDR3nt: TGTGCCACCAGAGGACAAGGGGGCCGCGAGACCCAGTACTTC
CDR3aa: CATRGQGGRETQYF
j_gene: TRBJ2-5
v_gene: TRBV15
d_gene: TRBD1
abundance: NA

CDR3nt: TGTGCCAGCAGCCCAGCGGGGGGCGACTATGGCTACACCTTC
CDR3aa: CASSPAGGDYGYTF
j_gene: TRBJ1-2
v_gene: TRBV7-3
d_gene: NA
abundance: NA

CDR3nt: TGTGCCAGCAGTTACTCCGGGGGAAAGTCGTTTTACTTC
CDR3aa: CASSYSGGKSFYF
j_gene: TRBJ2-7
v_gene: TRBV6-5
d_gene: NA
abundance: NA

CDR3nt: TGTGCCAGCCGAGGCCTGGGACACACAGCTTTT
CDR3aa: CASRGLGHTAF
j_gene: TRBJ1-6
v_gene: TRBV7-9
d_gene: NA
abundance: NA

CDR3nt: TGTGCCAGCAGCCCCCGTGGGAGCGGGGCCCACTACAATGAGCAGTTCTTC
CDR3aa: CASSPRGSGAHYNEQFF
j_gene: TRBJ2-1
v_gene: TRBV9
d_gene: TRBD2
abundance: NA

CDR3nt: TGTGCCAGCAGCGACCCGTACCAAGAGACCCAGTACTTC
CDR3aa: CASSDPYQETQYF
j_gene: TRBJ2-5
v_gene: TRBV7-9
d_gene: NA
abundance: once

CDR3nt: TGCGCCAGCGGCCTCGGGGGGAGCTCCTATAATTCACCCCTCCACTTT
CDR3aa: CASGLGGSSYNSPLHF
j_gene: TRBJ1-6
v_gene: TRBV5-1
d_gene: NA
abundance: NA

CDR3nt: TGTGCCAGCAGCGCCTACTCCGGGACAGCCTATAATTCACCCCTCCACTTT
CDR3aa: CASSAYSGTAYNSPLHF
j_gene: TRBJ1-6
v_gene: TRBV7-3
d_gene: TRBD1
abundance: NA

CDR3nt: TGTGCCAGCAGTCCCCAGGGGGCGGTCACTGAAGCTTTCTTT
CDR3aa: CASSPQGAVTEAFF
j_gene: TRBJ1-1
v_gene: TRBV6-2/TRBV6-3
d_gene: TRBD1
abundance: NA

CDR3nt: TGTGCCAGCAGCCCGACAGGGGGCTCGCGTTCACCCCTCCACTTT
CDR3aa: CASSPTGGSRSPLHF
j_gene: TRBJ1-6
v_gene: TRBV7-9
d_gene: TRBD1
abundance: NA

CDR3nt: TGTGCCAGCAGCCAAAATCGCGGTCGGGGATACCTTTACGAGCAGTACTTC
CDR3aa: CASSQNRGRGYLYEQYF
j_gene: TRBJ2-7
v_gene: TRBV7-9
d_gene: NA
abundance: once